These 31 T cell receptor beta chains came from one sample sequenced in a study of long-term antiretroviral therapy in people with HIV. An immunoSEQ assay, version v3.0, was performed at survey level. Measured with immunoSEQ multiplex PCR; TCRdb has only the in-frame clones, and not every one. The sample has fewer than 30,000 clones; 80% to 85% are singletons. This specimen consisted of unsorted PBMCs, obtained 2.7 to 2.9 years after starting antiretroviral therapy. These TCRs come from a man younger than 45 with HIV.

This clone was seen a single time. The rearrangement joins TRBV28 to TRBJ1-5; tentatively, D is TRBD1 (6 bases). The V end was cut by 7 bases, the J end by 0 bases, with 13 bases between. Germline V gives CDR1 MDHEN, CDR2 SYDVKM. The CDR3 is 15 amino acids. This chain's CDR3 is CASTRTDYSNQPQHF. CDR3 DNA: TGTGCCAGCACCAGGACAGATTATAGCAATCAGCCCCAGCATTTT. Supplemented by reference TRBV28 and TRBJ1-5, the full variable domain reads DVKVTQSSRYLVKRTGEKVFLECVQDMDHENMFWYRQDPGLGLRLIYFSYDVKMKEKGDIPEGYSVSREKKERFSLILESASTNQTSMYLCASTRTDYSNQPQHFGDGTRLSIL.

This clone has a single count. This chain links TRBV9 with TRBJ1-6; D gene ambiguous. CDR1 and CDR2 (germline): SGDLS, YYNGEE. V was shortened by 4 bases and J by 7 bases, with 12 bases between the two germline ends. The CDR3 is 14 residues long. CDR3 sequence reads: CASSQTGGNSPLHF. The CDR3 coding sequence is TGTGCCAGCAGCCAGACGGGAGGGAATTCACCCCTCCACTTT.

V usage is TRBV6-1 and J usage is TRBJ2-5; 8 bases map to TRBD1. Germline CDR1 is MNHNS and CDR2 is SASEGT. The CDR3 covers 14 residues. V was pared by 6 bases and J by 1 base, with 4 bases of the junction left unmatched. CDR3 loop: CASSWTGPQETQYF. CDR3 DNA sequence: TGTGCCAGCAGCTGGACAGGGCCCCAAGAGACCCAGTACTTC.

CDR3 DNA sequence: TGTGCCAGCATAGGGAATTTTAATGAAAAACTGTTTTTT. This encodes CASIGNFNEKLFF. The chain employs TRBV28 and TRBJ1-4; no clear D. Germline CDR1 and CDR2: MDHEN and SYDVKM. The CDR3 length is 13 residues. Deletions cut 7 bases from V and 4 bases from J, with 10 bases between.

This clone occurred once. The J gene is TRBJ1-6, the V gene TRBV6-5; D might be TRBD1 (5 bases). Germline CDR1 MNHEY, CDR2 SVGAGI. Deletions cut 2 bases from V and 6 bases from J, with 11 bases between. CDR3 size: 15 residues. The CDR3, as DNA: TGTGCCAGCAGTTACACCGGGACTCTTAATTCACCCCTCCACTTT. Its translation is CASSYTGTLNSPLHF.

The J gene is TRBJ1-3, the V gene TRBV30; the D is unclear. The CDR3 consists of 14 residues. V gave up 4 bases and J gave up 0 bases, with 10 bases separating them. Per germline, CDR1 GTSNPN and CDR2 SVGIG (reference sequence). CDR3 nucleotide sequence: TGTGCCTGGACACTAGAGAGCTCTGGAAACACCATATATTTT. As protein: CAWTLESSGNTIYF.

The chain joins TRBV27 to TRBJ1-1; 7 bases line up with TRBD1. CDR1 is MNHEY, CDR2 SMNVEV, per germline (reference sequence). J gave up 1 base and V 8 bases, and 4 bases lay outside the gene matches. The length of the CDR3 is 13 residues. The DNA for the CDR3 is TGTGCCAGCCTCCAGGGGGGGAACACTGAAGCTTTCTTT. Translating it yields CASLQGGNTEAFF.

The rearrangement links TRBV7-9 to TRBJ2-5; 12 positions match TRBD1. The CDR3 is made up of 15 amino acids. Per germline, CDR1 SEHNR and CDR2 FQNEAQ (reference sequence). Germline trimming cut 5 bases from V and 5 bases from J; bases unmatched to any gene: 6. In DNA, the CDR3 is TGTGCCAGCAGCGCAGGGACAGGGGGCGCGGAGACCCAGTACTTC. This gives the protein CASSAGTGGAETQYF.

The V gene is TRBV9, the J gene TRBJ2-3; weak D call: TRBD2 (6 bases). This CDR3 has 13 amino acids. The V gene's germline CDR1 is SGDLS and CDR2 YYNGEE. V was shortened by 0 bases and J by 7 bases, with 9 bases between the two germline ends. CDR3 DNA sequence: TGTGCCAGCAGCGTAGTCGCGGGGAATACGCAGTATTTT. It encodes CASSVVAGNTQYF.

V is TRBV5-4 and J is TRBJ1-5; D is ambiguous. This CDR3 contains 14 residues. Deletions cut 0 bases from V and 5 bases from J, with 9 bases between. The germline V gene has CDR1 SGHNT and CDR2 YYREEE (reference sequence). CDR3 nucleotides: TGTGCCAGCAGCTTGGCTGGGTTCGATCAGCCCCAGCATTTT. Encoded protein: CASSLAGFDQPQHF.

The chain couples TRBV7-2 to TRBJ2-5; D is unclear. The CDR3 consists of 12 residues. The V gene lost 5 bases and the J gene lost 7 bases, with 11 bases spanning the gap. Germline CDR1 SGHTA, CDR2 FQGNSA. In DNA form, the CDR3 reads TGTGCCAGCAGCAACCCCCTTGGGACCCAGTACTTC. Translation: CASSNPLGTQYF. Filled out from reference TRBV7-2 and TRBJ2-5, the complete variable domain reads GAGVSQSPSNKVTEKGKDVELRCDPISGHTALYWYRQSLGQGLEFLIYFQGNSAPDKSGLPSDRFSAERTGGSVSTLTIQRTQQEDSAVYLCASSNPLGTQYFGPGTRLLVL.

This sequence joins TRBV10-3 and TRBJ1-1; tentative D call: TRBD1 (5 bases). Trimming took off 8 bases at V and 1 base at J, with 11 bases between the two ends. The CDR3 runs to 13 residues. The V gene's germline CDR1 is ENHRY and CDR2 SYGVKD. As DNA, the CDR3 is TGTGCCATCGGGGTGACAGCGAACACTGAAGCTTTCTTT. Encoded protein: CAIGVTANTEAFF.

The chain is built from TRBV6-5 and TRBJ1-1; D ambiguous. The CDR3 totals 14 residues. V gave up 3 bases and J gave up 4 bases, with 12 bases separating them. Germline V gene sequence: CDR1 MNHEY, CDR2 SVGAGI. In DNA, the CDR3 is TGTGCCAGCAGTTATCGGGTCTCGAGCACTGAAGCTTTCTTT. This sequence encodes CASSYRVSSTEAFF.

This rearrangement joins TRBV6-1 to TRBJ2-1; D assignment may be TRBD1 or TRBD2 (6 bases each). This CDR3 comprises 13 residues. Trimming left V 11 bases short and J 0 bases short, with 11 bases between. Germline CDR1 is MNHNS and CDR2 is SASEGT. The CDR3 coding sequence is TGTGCCGGCGGGACATACTCCTACAATGAGCAGTTCTTC. Amino acids: CAGGTYSYNEQFF.

The chain couples TRBV9 to TRBJ1-1, with 7 bases matching TRBD1. Germline loops: CDR1 SGDLS, CDR2 YYNGEE. V lost 4 bases, J lost 4 bases, and 10 bases stayed unmatched. The CDR3 extends over 15 amino acids. CDR3 in amino acids: CASSPITGALTEAFF. The CDR3 bases are TGTGCCAGCAGCCCGATAACAGGGGCCCTCACTGAAGCTTTCTTT.

This sequence joins TRBV18 and TRBJ2-5; D is possibly TRBD1 or TRBD2 (5 bases each). Trimming took 5 bases from V and 2 from J, leaving 21 bases between them. The CDR3 runs to 17 residues. The germline V gene encodes CDR1 KGHSH and CDR2 LQKENI. The CDR3 spells CASSSLSGTALQETQYF. DNA of the CDR3: TGTGCCAGCTCAAGTCTATCCGGGACCGCGCTACAAGAGACCCAGTACTTC. The whole variable domain, filled in from reference TRBV18 and TRBJ2-5, reads NAGVMQNPRHLVRRRGQEARLRCSPMKGHSHVYWYRQLPEEGLKFMVYLQKENIIDESGMPKERFSAEFPKEGPSILRIQQVVRGDSAAYFCASSSLSGTALQETQYFGPGTRLLVL.

The chain links TRBV6-1 to TRBJ2-7; weak D call: TRBD1 (5 bases). The CDR3 has 14 amino acids. Germline V gives CDR1 MNHNS, CDR2 SASEGT. V was trimmed by 2 bases and J by 2 bases, leaving 10 bases between them. The CDR3 protein is CASSEMDITYEQYF. The CDR3 DNA follows: TGTGCCAGCAGTGAAATGGACATTACCTACGAGCAGTACTTC.

The genes are TRBV7-2 and TRBJ2-3; D remains unclear. The CDR3 is 12 amino acids. V was cut by 8 bases and J by 2 bases, with 8 bases left in between. In germline, CDR1 is SGHTA, CDR2 FQGNSA. Here the CDR3 DNA reads TGTGCCAGCGGGGAATCCACAGATACGCAGTATTTT. It yields the protein CASGESTDTQYF.

This chain connects TRBV5-1 to TRBJ2-1; 12 bases agree with TRBD1. V gave up 4 bases and J gave up 8 bases; unmatched junction bases: 10. This CDR3 comprises 16 residues. The germline CDR1 and CDR2 sequences are SGHRS and YFSETQ. The CDR3 DNA reads as TGCGCCAGCAGCAGAAAGGGACAGGGGGCTTTCGATGAGCAGTTCTTC. Amino acids: CASSRKGQGAFDEQFF.

This chain links TRBV6-5 with TRBJ2-7, with no clear D. The germline V and J ends were trimmed by 0 bases and 7 bases, with 4 bases remaining between them. The length of the CDR3 is 11 residues. Germline CDR1 is MNHEY and CDR2 is SVGAGI. The CDR3 is CASSYSGEQYF. CDR3 coding DNA: TGTGCCAGCAGTTACTCAGGGGAGCAGTACTTC.

This clone showed up just once. The V gene is TRBV5-4, the J gene TRBJ2-3; the D call may be TRBD1 or TRBD2 (6 bases each). V lost 6 bases, J lost 2 bases, and 16 bases lay in between. The CDR3 is 15 amino acids. In germline, CDR1 is SGHNT, CDR2 YYREEE (reference sequence). The CDR3 loop is CASNLGGGDTDTQYF. Here the CDR3 DNA reads TGTGCCAGCAACTTAGGGGGAGGAGACACAGATACGCAGTATTTT.

The chain combines TRBV30 with TRBJ2-1, with TRBD2 matching over 9 bases. Trimming at V came to 1 base and at J to 8 bases, leaving 3 bases not matched to a gene. Germline V lookup: CDR1 GTSNPN, CDR2 SVGIG (reference sequence). CDR3 length: 13 amino acids. CDR3 sequence reads: CAWSEAGGYEQFF. CDR3 bases: TGTGCCTGGAGTGAAGCGGGAGGTTATGAGCAGTTCTTC.

CDR3 DNA: TGTGCCAGCAGCTTACGGTCGAGCGGGCAGAGCTCCTACAATGAGCAGTTCTTC. Residues: CASSLRSSGQSSYNEQFF. This chain uses TRBV7-2 with TRBJ2-1, with a tentative D call TRBD2 (6 bases). This CDR3 has 18 amino acids. V lost 2 bases, J lost 0 bases, and 17 bases lay in between. CDR1 SGHTA and CDR2 FQGNSA come from the germline V gene. The variable domain in full, completed from reference TRBV7-2 and TRBJ2-1, reads GAGVSQSPSNKVTEKGKDVELRCDPISGHTALYWYRQSLGQGLEFLIYFQGNSAPDKSGLPSDRFSAERTGGSVSTLTIQRTQQEDSAVYLCASSLRSSGQSSYNEQFFGPGTRLTVL.

The chain recombines TRBV20-1 with TRBJ1-5; D is ambiguous. The length of the CDR3 is 11 residues. Trimming shortened V by 3 bases and J by 13 bases, and 13 bases separated the two germline ends. CDR1 is DFQATT, CDR2 SNEGSKA, per germline (reference sequence). As DNA, the CDR3 is TGCAGTGCTAGGAGGCAGGAGGCTCAGCATTTT. It translates to CSARRQEAQHF.

A few counts support this clone. The chain is built from TRBV28 and TRBJ2-7; possible D gene TRBD2, 6 bases. The CDR3 spans 18 residues. The V gene lost 4 bases and the J gene lost 6 bases, with 28 bases spanning the gap. The germline CDR1 and CDR2 sequences are MDHEN and SYDVKM. The CDR3 is CASSSDQRVGTLRLEQYF. The CDR3 DNA reads TGTGCCAGCAGTTCCGACCAGCGGGTTGGTACACTCCGGCTCGAGCAGTACTTC.

This clone was counted a few times. The chain links TRBV6-1 to TRBJ2-7; 7 nucleotides line up with TRBD2. V dropped 3 bases and J dropped 3; count of bases not matched to a gene: 8. In germline, CDR1 is MNHNS, CDR2 SASEGT. The CDR3 is 15 amino acids. The CDR3, as DNA: TGTGCCAGCAGTGAGTGGTTGGGCGGGAGCTACGAGCAGTACTTC. It encodes CASSEWLGGSYEQYF.

The rearrangement uses TRBV30 and TRBJ1-2; 9 nucleotides agree with TRBD1. The length of the CDR3 is 16 residues. Trimming removed 6 bases from V and 3 bases from J; junction bases left unmatched: 14. Germline loops: CDR1 GTSNPN, CDR2 SVGIG (reference sequence). CDR3 bases: TGTGCCTGCGTCGGAGTGGGACAGGGTGGTGACTATGGCTACACCTTC. It codes for CACVGVGQGGDYGYTF. The entire variable domain, with the rest obtained from reference TRBV30 and TRBJ1-2, is as follows: SQTIHQWPATLVQPVGSPLSLECTVEGTSNPNLYWYRQAAGRGLQLLFYSVGIGQISSEVPQNLSASRPQDRQFILSSKKLLLSDSGFYLCACVGVGQGGDYGYTFGSGTRLTVV.

This chain joins TRBV19 and TRBJ2-3, with a tentative D call TRBD1 (6 bases). V was clipped by 4 bases and J by 3 bases, with 26 bases between them. The CDR3 has 19 residues. Per germline, CDR1 LNHDA and CDR2 SQIVND (reference sequence). The CDR3 DNA follows: TGTGCCAGTAGTAACCAAACCGCTAAACAGGGTTTTCGGACAGATACGCAGTATTTT. Protein: CASSNQTAKQGFRTDTQYF.

V gene TRBV28 combines with J gene TRBJ2-5, with 7 bases aligning to TRBD2. This CDR3 comprises 13 residues. Unmatched junction bases numbered 7, after V lost 7 bases and J lost 5 bases. In germline, CDR1 is MDHEN, CDR2 SYDVKM. The CDR3 DNA sequence: TGTGCCAGCAACCCGGGGGGTCGGGAGACCCAGTACTTC. This gives the protein CASNPGGRETQYF.

The chain carries TRBV25-1 and TRBJ1-1; D gene uncertain. Germline V gene lookup returns CDR1 MGHDK and CDR2 SYGVNS. This CDR3 is 13 amino acids long. V lost 5 bases and J 7 bases, leaving 14 bases between the germline ends. CDR3 sequence (DNA): TGTGCCAGCAGTACCCCAGGAATGGGTGAAGCTTTCTTT. This translates into CASSTPGMGEAFF. Filled out from reference TRBV25-1 and TRBJ1-1, the complete variable domain reads EADIYQTPRYLVIGTGKKITLECSQTMGHDKMYWYQQDPGMELHLIHYSYGVNSTEKGDLSSESTVSRIRTEHFPLTLESARPSHTSQYLCASSTPGMGEAFFGQGTRLTVV.

The chain couples TRBV9 to TRBJ2-1; possibly TRBD1 or TRBD2 for D (5 bases each). The CDR3 is made up of 14 amino acids. V gave up 4 bases and J gave up 3 bases, with 11 bases separating them. Germline CDR1 and CDR2: SGDLS and YYNGEE. The CDR3 region is CASSRGVNYNEQFF. As DNA, the CDR3 is TGTGCCAGCAGCAGAGGGGTGAACTACAATGAGCAGTTCTTC.